This T cell receptor beta chain emerged from a study of intratumoral heterogeneity in liver cancer. Turning to the study itself: Patients were mostly male, median age about 58 years.

V lost 6 bases, J lost 6 bases, and 9 bases lay in between. The germline V gene has CDR1 ENHRY and CDR2 SYGVKD. The CDR3 is 11 residues long. Produced via immunoSEQ multiplex PCR; TCRdb's table is partial and in-frame only. Here the sample spans 4,000 or so clones, roughly 45% being singletons. General study findings and limits: RNA-seq estimates of regional tumor-infiltrating lymphocyte burden differences were reportedly confirmed by TCR sequencing. A noted limitation was under-sampling of tumor-infiltrating lymphocytes.

Multiple geographically separated regions of the hepatocellular carcinoma nodule were sampled separately. Early-stage hepatocellular carcinoma patients were treatment-naïve prior to resection. This clone occurred once. Antigen unknown. Sequences were derived from tumor tissue, sampled before any cancer treatment. The clonotype originates from a man between 65 and 85 years old with hepatocellular carcinoma. The rearrangement links TRBV10-3 to TRBJ2-7, with D perhaps TRBD2 (6 bases). In nucleotides, the CDR3 is TGTGCCATCAGCCGGGGAGGCGAGCAGTACGTC. It codes for CAISRGGEQYV.